This TCR beta chain stems from a study of CD8 T cells in ankylosing spondylitis. General study points: Researchers report that disease-linked clones proved CD8+ and relatively rare in peripheral blood. There was reportedly significant enrichment of clones that were disease-linked in matched ankylosing spondylitis synovial fluid. Certain motif variants had earlier been reported in reactive arthritis synovial fluid and blood.

Germline V gene lookup returns CDR1 KGHSH and CDR2 LQKENI. The CDR3 length is 12 residues. V gave up 6 bases and J gave up 2 bases, with 8 bases separating them. TCRdb fed the 5' RACE reads into MiXCR, producing one record per CDR3 protein. The profile covers roughly 100,000 distinct CDR3 sequences, with about 25% appearing a single time and approximately 13% taken by the ten largest. Concerning this clonotype itself: Its antigen is undetermined.

This clonotype originated in a male donor with ankylosing spondylitis. Material for sequencing was synovial fluid, either unsorted or a sorted T cell fraction (not recorded which). The chain combines TRBV18 with TRBJ2-7; D is undetermined. The CDR3 nucleotides are TGTGCCAGCTCTCCCTCCCCCTACGAGCAGTACTTC. It translates to CASSPSPYEQYF.